This TCR beta chain was sequenced in a study of blood T cell repertoires in COVID-19. Across the study: The United States, Italy and Spain were the sources of the acute and convalescent COVID-19 samples.

Per the original methods: Amplifying reference gene primers gave estimates of nucleated cell counts. TCRdb keeps only in-frame clones here, not all; method: immunoSEQ multiplex PCR. From that table come the V and J calls and clone size; the DNA was used to work out D and trimming. This table holds around 100,000 clones, about 87% found once. What was sequenced was peripheral blood. The receptor comes from a human donor in a cohort sampled during active COVID-19.

CDR3 sequence: CASTSGGYEQYF. CDR3 coding DNA: TGTGCCAGCACCTCAGGGGGCTACGAGCAGTACTTC. The chain uses TRBV7-2 and TRBJ2-7; 7 bases agree with TRBD1. Germline CDR1 and CDR2: SGHTA and FQGNSA. V trimming: 7 bases; J trimming: 3 bases; junction bases outside the gene matches: 3. The CDR3 is made up of 12 amino acids.